Sequencing of this T cell receptor (beta chain) was carried out in a study of blood T cell repertoires in COVID-19 (dated by TCRdb to the early 2020s). Concerning the study at large: Samples from collaborators originated in the United States, Italy and Spain and spanned both the acute and convalescent phases of COVID-19. Deeply sampled blood TCRbeta repertoires from subjects exposed to, actively infected with, or recovered from COVID-19 were included in the dataset. Nearly every sample came with metadata listing a de-identified subject ID, COVID-19 status, age in years and sex. The repertoires were released in a freely available public database intended as a resource for research on the immune response to SARS-CoV-2. The prospective study material was composed of cDNA or gDNA derived from T cells, B-cell-depleted T cells, or PBMCs. Samples came from the ongoing ImmuneRACE study (first 160 participants) plus 1,254 subjects from 6 global collaborators. Where available, HLA class I and class II types were taken from metadata supplied by the sample provider and were not determined by assay-based typing.

One collaborating source in Seattle enrolled patients during active infection and followed them longitudinally through the course of disease. Collaborating institutions collected whole blood in K2EDTA tubes following their own protocols. For TCRbeta analysis, collaborators shipped samples in one of three forms: frozen whole blood, isolated PBMCs, or DNA extracted from either of those sample types. About this clone itself: Its binding antigen is unknown. Within one base of it there is no much larger clone, and no base qualities were kept.

The immunoSEQ Assay, a bias-controlled multiplex PCR, was used to amplify TCRbeta CDR3 regions from genomic DNA. The published analysis was carried out like this. Nucleated cell counts per sample were estimated from amplification of reference gene primers within the assay. To quantify the absolute abundance of each unique TCRbeta CDR3 rearrangement, sequence reads were collapsed and filtered. For each sample, productive Simpson clonality was calculated as the square root of Simpson's diversity index across productive rearrangements. Entries here come from immuneACCESS through TCRdb and include only in-frame sequences with V and J called. Some clones fail to appear in such tables; in the studies checked, an unresolved V gene covers under half of the shortfall, and the cause of the remainder is unknown. For V, J and clone size, that table is used; D and trimming come from the DNA. For this sample there are about 150,000 clones; approximately 90% appear just once. Roughly 13% of the sample belongs to the ten largest clones.

The V end loses 0 bases and the J end loses 0 bases, and a stretch of 13 bases separates them. Including cysteine and phenylalanine, the CDR3 has 17 amino acids. Just CDR3 DNA is preserved here, 51 bases in frame from base 1. Via the germline V gene, CDR1 is SGDLS and CDR2 YYNGEE. Study-wide findings and limitations: The amount of clinical and demographic metadata varied by source and participant and was provided uncurated.

Material for sequencing was peripheral blood. The chain was built from TRBV9 and TRBJ2-1, with no reliable assignment of the D segment. This receptor was obtained from a man younger than 30 with COVID-19, enrolled during active disease. The encoded CDR3 is CASSVAPRASSYNEQFF. The nucleotides read TGTGCCAGCAGCGTAGCTCCACGCGCGAGCTCCTACAATGAGCAGTTCTTC.